This passage covers 18 T cell receptor beta chains from one sample sequenced in a study of shared clonotypes between healthy human individuals. Libraries were prepared by immunoSEQ multiplex PCR; TCRdb keeps only in-frame clonotypes and omits some of them. Of about 2.4 million clones listed, approximately 94% are singletons. Sequenced sample: naive CD4+ T cells from PBMCs. Subset defined: CD45RA+ positively selected. The receptors stem from a young man in good health. Some clones in this sample may be carry-over from other donors' samples.

The chain recombines TRBV28 with TRBJ2-1; TRBD2 might be the D (6 bases). Trimming cost V 6 bases and J 0 bases, with 18 bases left between them. This CDR3 contains 17 residues. Germline-derived CDR1 and CDR2 are MDHEN and SYDVKM. Here the CDR3 reads CASSQNTGLSSYNEQFF. CDR3 in DNA: TGTGCCAGCAGCCAGAACACGGGACTGAGCTCCTACAATGAGCAGTTCTTC.

This sequence joins TRBV27 and TRBJ1-5; tentatively, D is TRBD1 (5 bases). This CDR3 region has 16 residues. The V and J ends lost 0 bases and 2 bases respectively, with 11 bases between them. From germline, CDR1 is MNHEY and CDR2 SMNVEV (reference sequence). The CDR3 nucleotides are TGTGCCAGCAGTTTATCGGTGGGGGTTGGCAATCAGCCCCAGCATTTT. Its translation: CASSLSVGVGNQPQHF.

This chain uses TRBV6-1 with TRBJ1-1; D unclear. V was cut by 11 bases and J by 3 bases, with 16 bases left in between. The length of the CDR3 is 13 residues. CDR1 and CDR2 from the germline V gene are MNHNS and SASEGT. CDR3 sequence: CAASPSGYTEAFF. CDR3 in DNA: TGTGCCGCCTCCCCCTCGGGGTACACTGAAGCTTTCTTT.

This chain joins TRBV6-5 and TRBJ1-3; possible D gene TRBD1, 6 bases. V lost 6 bases and J 0 bases, leaving 12 bases between the germline ends. The CDR3 loop spans 15 amino acids. CDR1 and CDR2 from the germline V gene are MNHEY and SVGAGI. The CDR3 reads CASRRQASSGNTIYF. CDR3 in DNA: TGTGCCAGCAGACGACAGGCCAGCTCTGGAAACACCATATATTTT.

This clone showed up just once. The V call is TRBV28, the J call TRBJ1-5; no firm D call. V lost 2 bases and J lost 0, with 14 bases in between. CDR3 length: 17 residues. Germline CDR1 is MDHEN and CDR2 is SYDVKM. CDR3 residues: CASSLTPQTHSNQPQHF. The CDR3 DNA sequence: TGTGCCAGCAGTTTAACCCCCCAGACCCATAGCAATCAGCCCCAGCATTTT.

This clone was recorded a few times. The V call is TRBV11-2, the J call TRBJ1-1; D gene unclear. The CDR3 is 14 residues long. V was pared by 4 bases and J by 2 bases, with 11 bases between. Germline CDR1 is SGHAT and CDR2 is FQNNGV. The CDR3 reads CASSSKVANTEAFF. CDR3 DNA sequence: TGTGCCAGCAGCTCCAAAGTAGCAAACACTGAAGCTTTCTTT.

The chain links TRBV5-1 to TRBJ2-7; TRBD2 matches at 10 bases. Germline-derived CDR1 and CDR2 are SGHRS and YFSETQ. Trimming at V came to 4 bases and at J to 2 bases, leaving 3 bases not matched to a gene. This CDR3 contains 14 residues. CDR3 in DNA: TGCGCCAGCAGCGCTAGCGGGGGACCCTACGAGCAGTACTTC. Amino acid sequence: CASSASGGPYEQYF.

Notes on this clone: This sample includes further DNA sequences coding for the same CDR3. CDR3 protein: CASSPLAGSYNEQFF. In nucleotides, the CDR3 is TGTGCCAGCAGTCCACTAGCGGGTTCCTACAATGAGCAGTTCTTC. The chain employs TRBV27 and TRBJ2-1; 9 bases align to TRBD2. CDR3 length: 15 residues. The V and J ends lost 5 bases and 1 base, in that order; junction bases with no gene match: 3. Germline V CDR1 and CDR2: MNHEY, SMNVEV (reference sequence).

This chain links TRBV7-9 with TRBJ2-1; 9 bases agree with TRBD2. CDR1 is SEHNR and CDR2 is FQNEAQ in the germline V gene (reference sequence). J lost 7 bases, V lost 4 bases, and 5 bases had no gene match. This CDR3 spans 14 amino acids. CDR3 amino acids: CASSSLAGQNEQFF. The CDR3 nucleotides are TGTGCCAGCAGCTCGCTAGCGGGACAAAATGAGCAGTTCTTC.

The rearrangement joins TRBV6-6 to TRBJ2-7; TRBD1 agrees at 7 bases. This CDR3 spans 14 amino acids. Germline values: CDR1 MNHNY, CDR2 SVGAGI (reference sequence). V lost 7 bases, J lost 2 bases, and 8 bases stayed unmatched. In DNA, the CDR3 is TGTGCCAGCACTTCTTCTCAGGGGGCCTACGAGCAGTACTTC. Its protein is CASTSSQGAYEQYF.

The CDR3 coding sequence is TGTGCCAGCGCCAAAACGGGGGGGGCCTACGAGCAGTACTTC. The encoded protein is CASAKTGGAYEQYF. The V gene is TRBV6-1, the J gene TRBJ2-7, with 8 bases aligning to TRBD2. CDR3 length equals 14 residues. V lost 8 bases and J lost 2; bases outside the gene matches: 8. Germline-derived CDR1 and CDR2 are MNHNS and SASEGT.

Comment on this clone: Other DNA sequences within the sample encode an identical CDR3. The chain combines TRBV5-4 with TRBJ2-1, with TRBD1 matching over 9 bases. CDR1 and CDR2 from the germline V gene are SGHNT and YYREEE (reference sequence). V shed 4 bases and J 2 bases; nucleotides not matched to a gene: 4. The CDR3 length is 15 residues. The CDR3 DNA is TGTGCCAGCAGCCTTGGACAGGGGCCCTACAATGAGCAGTTCTTC. Translating gives CASSLGQGPYNEQFF.

This rearrangement joins TRBV30 to TRBJ2-7; weak D call: TRBD2 (5 bases). The CDR3 is 12 amino acids. The germline V gene encodes CDR1 GTSNPN and CDR2 SVGIG (reference sequence). The germline V and J ends were trimmed by 2 bases and 7 bases, with 12 bases remaining between them. The CDR3 DNA reads TGTGCCTGGAGTTCAGCGGCACTGGAGCAGTACTTC. Translation: CAWSSAALEQYF.

The V call is TRBV9, the J call TRBJ2-2; D is perhaps TRBD2 (6 bases). This CDR3 has 15 amino acids. Trimming took off 3 bases at V and 7 bases at J, with 16 bases between the two ends. Germline V CDR1 and CDR2: SGDLS, YYNGEE. The CDR3 here is CASSGRRANVGELFF. The CDR3 nucleotides read TGTGCCAGCAGCGGGCGGAGGGCCAACGTCGGGGAGCTGTTTTTT.

Notes on this clone: At one boundary the junction diverges from the germline segment, which might be a read error. The rearrangement uses TRBV25-1 and TRBJ1-5, with no clear D. The CDR3 totals 14 residues. Germline V lookup: CDR1 MGHDK, CDR2 SYGVNS. The CDR3 DNA sequence: TGTGCCAGCGGTGATGGGGTTGGCAATCAGCCCCAGCATTTT. Residues: CASGDGVGNQPQHF.

The chain links TRBV28 to TRBJ1-2; the D is unclear. Germline V lookup: CDR1 MDHEN, CDR2 SYDVKM. The V and J ends lost 2 bases and 6 bases respectively, with 7 bases between them. The CDR3 loop spans 12 amino acids. The CDR3 DNA follows: TGTGCCAGCAGTTTAGTCAAGCATGGCTACACCTTC. It translates to CASSLVKHGYTF.

The chain joins TRBV5-1 to TRBJ1-2, with no clear D. Germline CDR1 reads SGHRS; CDR2 reads YFSETQ. V shed 4 bases and J shed 6 bases, with 16 bases lying between them. The length of the CDR3 is 14 residues. CDR3 sequence reads: CASSPAPPLHGYTF. The CDR3 coding sequence is TGCGCCAGCAGCCCGGCACCACCTCTGCATGGCTACACCTTC. Combining the CDR3 with reference TRBV5-1 and TRBJ1-2 gives the whole variable domain KAGVTQTPRYLIKTRGQQVTLSCSPISGHRSVSWYQQTPGQGLQFLFEYFSETQRNKGNFPGRFSGRQFSNSRSEMNVSTLELGDSALYLCASSPAPPLHGYTFGSGTRLTVV.

In the case of this clone: At the DNA level, this CDR3 is encoded by other sequences in the same sample as well. The chain has TRBV9 and TRBJ2-1, with 8 positions matching TRBD2. Germline trimming cut 1 base from V and 1 base from J; bases unmatched to any gene: 1. CDR3 length: 15 amino acids. Germline assignment: CDR1 SGDLS and CDR2 YYNGEE. The CDR3 DNA reads TGTGCCAGCAGCGTAAGCGGGGGATCCTACAATGAGCAGTTCTTC. Translation gives CASSVSGGSYNEQFF. Combining the CDR3 with reference TRBV9 and TRBJ2-1 gives the whole variable domain DSGVTQTPKHLITATGQRVTLRCSPRSGDLSVYWYQQSLDQGLQFLIQYYNGEERAKGNILERFSAQQFPDLHSELNLSSLELGDSALYFCASSVSGGSYNEQFFGPGTRLTVL.